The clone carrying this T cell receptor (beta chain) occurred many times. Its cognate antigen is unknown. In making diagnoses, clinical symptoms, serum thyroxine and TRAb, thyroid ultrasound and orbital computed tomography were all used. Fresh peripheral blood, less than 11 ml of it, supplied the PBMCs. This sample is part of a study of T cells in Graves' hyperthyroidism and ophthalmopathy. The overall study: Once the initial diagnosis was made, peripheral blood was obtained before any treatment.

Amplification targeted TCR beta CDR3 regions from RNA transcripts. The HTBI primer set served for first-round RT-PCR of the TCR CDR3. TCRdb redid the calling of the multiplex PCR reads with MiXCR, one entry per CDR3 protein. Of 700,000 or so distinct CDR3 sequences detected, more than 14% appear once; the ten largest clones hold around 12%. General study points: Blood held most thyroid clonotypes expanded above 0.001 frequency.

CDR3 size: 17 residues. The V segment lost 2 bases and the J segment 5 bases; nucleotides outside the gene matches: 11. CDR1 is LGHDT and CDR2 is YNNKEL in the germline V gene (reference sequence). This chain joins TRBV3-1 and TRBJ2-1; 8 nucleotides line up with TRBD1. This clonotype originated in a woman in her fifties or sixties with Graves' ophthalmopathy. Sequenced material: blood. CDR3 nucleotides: TGTGCCAGCAGCCAACCGACAGGGGATCAGTCTCACAATGAGCAGTTCTTC. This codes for CASSQPTGDQSHNEQFF.